The present T cell receptor (beta chain) was sequenced within a study of T cell responses to AZD1222 COVID-19 vaccine. CDR3 length: 14 amino acids. The germline V gene has CDR1 SGHRS and CDR2 YFSETQ. V shed 5 bases and J shed 2 bases, with 13 bases lying between them. Profiling relied on immunoSEQ multiplex PCR, and the TCRdb table lists in-frame clones only, not all of them. The sample carries about 120,000 clones, roughly 92% recorded once. This specimen consisted of peripheral blood, obtained 28 days after the second AZD1222 dose. The chain links TRBV5-1 to TRBJ2-5; weak D call: TRBD2 (6 bases). The clonotype comes from an adult who received the AZD1222 COVID-19 vaccine. The CDR3 region has the DNA TGCGCCAGCAGGGGCCCGGGACTTCAAGAGACCCAGTACTTC. It yields the protein CASRGPGLQETQYF.